This T cell receptor (beta chain) stems from a study of cytomegalovirus exposure and HLA in healthy donors (dated 2017 in TCRdb). As for the study more broadly: According to an earlier analysis of around 600 of the donors, about 179 million T cells yielded 90 million to 140 million unique TCR beta sequences and 276 Gb of sequence data. Among the roughly 390 genotyped donors, about 85% belonged to the genetic ancestry cluster associated with self-reported Caucasian donors. The study was designed to test whether signatures of past pathogen exposure could be identified by cataloging public T cell receptors. In the later analysis, no new phenotypic data were used to find candidate immune exposures; instead, reliance was placed on TCR beta sequences and their occurrence across donors. To predict cytomegalovirus infection status, the study combined high-throughput TCR immunosequencing, statistical association of individual TCRs with disease status, and machine learning. A later analysis re-analyzed previously published TCR beta repertoires from roughly 690 donors and added high-resolution HLA genotyping to study TCR occurrence patterns. Among several hundred genotyped donors of the cohort, an average of about 220,000 unique TCR beta nucleotide sequences was sequenced per donor, of which about 19% were non-productive. Using immunosequencing, the study profiled T cell repertoires from 666 subjects and related those repertoires to cytomegalovirus serostatus. Every discovery cohort repertoire had been produced on one sequencing platform. Approximately 330 gigabases of sequencing data and around 80 million unique TCR sequences made up an early release that covered around 640 HLA-typed donors. Along with the roughly 670-subject first cohort, a separate validation cohort of some 130 different subjects was used. In a later genetic analysis, genome-wide SNP genotypes for about three fifths of the roughly 670 donors were used, and that subset was treated as a discovery cohort. Because of strong linkage in the cohort, a handful of DR-DQ haplotypes were treated as single units for association and clustering. An earlier analysis of about 600 of the donors used high-throughput TCR beta sequencing to judge whether each TCR beta V gene segment behaved as functional or pseudogenic. Alongside the repertoire data, information on donor age, sex, ethnicity and CMV serostatus was compiled. HLA typing included class I and class II loci at four-digit resolution. The number of typed donors differed by locus: 629-630 for A, B, C, DRB1 and DQB1; approximately 520 for DQA1; fewer than 610 for DPA1; and approximately 450 for DPB1. What the authors observed across the whole study: Compared with equally common non-associated chains, HLA-associated TCR beta chains in a later analysis were more clonally expanded and had lower generation probabilities. This cohort had only TCR beta chains sequenced, and the lack of alpha or paired-chain data limited which features could be detected. Cytomegalovirus status was reported to be diagnosed by the classifier with high specificity and sensitivity in both the original and validation cohorts. In a later genetic analysis, fewer N-insertions in productive TCRs were reported among donors in an Asian-associated ancestry cluster than the 666-donor mean. It was suggested by the authors that the approach could potentially be generalized to other disease states and immunological phenotypes. Linkage disequilibrium might explain the correlated functional status among segregating V segments, but an unknown experimental factor could not be ruled out. An association between a missense DCLRE1C variant and V-gene and J-gene trimming of TCR beta chains was found in a later genetic analysis and replicated in an independent cohort. Across donors, most TCR sequences were observed very rarely, whereas some public TCRs were present in many individuals. In a later analysis, the rate of TCR association differed among HLA loci, with DRB1 alleles having the most associated TCRs and HLA-C alleles having the fewest. A later analysis associated about 18,000 TCR beta sequences with specific HLA alleles at a false discovery rate of 0.05. In the study, approximately 150 TCR beta chains were listed as associated with cytomegalovirus. Because the 87-base-pair reads could not distinguish some IMGT-functional V segments, including TRBV6-2 and TRBV6-3, those segments were excluded. In a later analysis, several top co-occurrence clusters were reported to appear linked to parvovirus B19, influenza, CMV and Epstein-Barr virus. For the cohort, immune exposure information was limited to CMV serostatus. A further reported finding was that TCR beta sequences accurately predicted the HLA-A and HLA-B alleles for most subjects in the first cohort. A later analysis found that most CMV-associated TCR beta chains appeared HLA-restricted, with HLA associations seemingly driven largely by CMV exposure. In vitro tests confirmed that a few of the cytomegalovirus-associated TCR beta chains recognize cytomegalovirus antigens. Because HLA typing was unavailable for some donors at each locus, only the typed subset was used in association tests. In an earlier analysis of more than 450 of the donors, most TCR beta V segments were observed in productive rearrangements about 90% or about 30% of the time, broadly matching IMGT annotations. The earlier analysis of some 540 of the donors excluded fewer than 20 rarely observed V segments, including chromosome 9 orphons, because counts were too low. Roughly uniform sequencing depth across donors was assumed in presence/absence analyses, although this assumption may not hold. A cluster of highly shared sequence variants was judged likely to represent a technical artifact of the sequencing pipeline. When HLA alleles, especially DR and DQ, strongly co-occurred, attributing TCR associations to individual alleles was difficult.

This clone was counted a few times. What antigen it recognizes has not been identified. There are no base qualities to consult, and no much larger clone falls within one base. The cohort consisted of approximately 670 healthy bone marrow donors. All cohort members were sampled while nominally healthy, although unrecorded immune exposures were likely present. The donor tested CMV seropositive and was one of the 289 seropositive cohort members. Every donor gave a peripheral blood sample, and the peripheral blood mononuclear cells from that sample were used for TCR beta sequencing. Genomic DNA was extracted from the blood cell samples with the Qiagen DNeasy Blood Extraction Kit. The library was generated by the immunoSEQ multiplex PCR assay. For the multiplex PCR, a mixture combining 60 forward primers for TCR Vbeta segments and 13 reverse primers for TCR Jbeta segments was used. Amplification of the CDR3 region of rearranged TCR beta genes was performed with a multiplex PCR assay on genomic DNA. The amplified TCR beta libraries were sequenced on the Illumina HiSeq System as 87-base-pair reads. Concerning the study's data processing: A later analysis tallied around 87 million unique TCR beta chains across the 666 repertoires, and about 10 million of those chains were shared by two or more donors. Raw reads were error-corrected and collapsed into unique sequences with a nearest-neighbor algorithm that merged closely related sequences to remove PCR and sequencing errors. To assign V, D and J gene segments, CDR3 sequences were aligned to IMGT reference sequences. For a sequence to be retained, at least a six-nucleotide match to both a V gene segment and a J gene segment was required. Rearrangements were classified as productive when the CDR3 lacked stop codons and remained in frame with V and J, and all other rearrangements were classified as non-productive. Following IMGT convention, CDR3 was defined as the stretch from the second conserved V-encoded cysteine to the conserved J-encoded phenylalanine. In an earlier analysis of more than 550 of the donors, sequences lacking an unambiguous match to a single V gene segment were excluded. In an earlier analysis of some 590 of the donors, a V segment was called functional when productive rearrangements were above 56.7%, and segregating when the standard deviation between donors exceeded 5%. A statistical classification framework was developed to diagnose cytomegalovirus status using the catalog of TCR beta chain sequences. A later analysis assigned V and J genes by comparing TCR nucleotide sequences with IMGT/GENE-DB human TR gene sequences. Using the TCRdist pipeline, a later analysis assigned CDR3 sequences along with most-parsimonious VDJ recombination scenarios. A later analysis defined each TCR beta chain by its CDR3 amino acid sequence plus V-gene family, and excluded reads lacking a unique V-gene family. As a way to deal with suspected cross-contamination and a sequencing artifact, a later analysis dropped hundreds of nucleotide sequences that were highly shared and had low generation probability. For each public chain, a later analysis derived a clonal expansion index from normalized ranks of inferred template counts within each repertoire. In a later analysis, generation probabilities were computed using a VDJ recombination model fitted to out-of-frame rearrangements, and the results were checked against IGoR. In a later analysis, TCR-TCR, TCR-HLA and TCR-CMV co-occurrence was scored with hypergeometric tests, and a repertoire-size bias correction was applied to TCR pairs. In a later analysis, false discovery rates were estimated by permuting HLA or CMV assignments 20 times. A later analysis grouped co-occurring TCRs with DBSCAN, adding TCRdist sequence similarity when clustering within HLA-allele-positive subsets. Co-occurrence clustering excluded repertoires with fewer than 30,000 or more than 120,000 public chains, plus five with anomalous nucleotide sharing. The source is immuneACCESS, and TCRdb retained only in-frame sequences with V and J called. Part of the clones is not carried over; for the studies checked, unresolved V genes explain less than half of this, and the remainder is unexplained. V and J calls and clone size are given by that table; D and trimming were obtained from the DNA. For this sample the table gives more than 85,000 clones, of which about two thirds were detected only once. Of the sample, 5% to 7% is held by the ten largest clones.

Here V drops 10 bases and J drops 4 bases, and the junction holds 6 bases not matched to any gene. From a lookup of the germline V gene, CDR1 and CDR2 are ENHRY and SYGVKD. The CDR3, cysteine through phenylalanine, is 13 amino acids long. Solely the CDR3 DNA is kept, with 39 bases framed from the first base. Sequences were obtained from PBMCs. The sequence is built from TRBV10-3 and TRBJ2-3; 9 central bases correspond to TRBD2. This clonotype was sampled from a woman in her seventies in good health and CMV-seropositive. The CDR3 has the sequence CATASGVADTQYF. The nucleotides read TGTGCCACAGCTAGCGGGGTAGCAGATACGCAGTATTTT.